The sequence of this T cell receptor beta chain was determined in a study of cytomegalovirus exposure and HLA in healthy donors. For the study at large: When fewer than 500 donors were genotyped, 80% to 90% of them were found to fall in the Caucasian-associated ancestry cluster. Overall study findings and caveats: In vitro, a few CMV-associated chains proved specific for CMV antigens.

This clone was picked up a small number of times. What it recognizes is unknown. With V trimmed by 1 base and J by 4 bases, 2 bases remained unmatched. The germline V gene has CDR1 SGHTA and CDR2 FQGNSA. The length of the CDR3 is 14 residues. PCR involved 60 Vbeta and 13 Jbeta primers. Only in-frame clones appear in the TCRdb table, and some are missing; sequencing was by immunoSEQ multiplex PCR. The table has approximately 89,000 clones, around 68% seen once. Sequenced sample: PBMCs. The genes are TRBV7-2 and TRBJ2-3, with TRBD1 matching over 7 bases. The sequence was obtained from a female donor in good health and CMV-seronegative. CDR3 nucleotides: TGTGCCAGCAGCTTAGGACAGGGTGCAGATACGCAGTATTTT. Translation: CASSLGQGADTQYF.